This TCR beta chain was sequenced for a study of T cells in Graves' hyperthyroidism and ophthalmopathy. Researchers amplified the TCR beta CDR3 regions from RNA transcripts. Carried out on the TCR CDR3, a first-round RT-PCR used the HTBI primer set. TCRdb redid the calling of the multiplex PCR reads with MiXCR, one entry per CDR3 protein. The table lists hundreds of thousands of distinct CDR3 sequences, roughly 15% of them singletons, with about 9.4% in the top ten. The PBMCs were sourced from fresh peripheral blood (about 10 ml). This TCR came from a woman aged 18-29 years with Graves' hyperthyroidism. The sequencing sample was made of blood.

The CDR3 DNA is TGTGCCAGTAGTGGGGGACATACTTTAACCTACGAGCAGTACTTC. As protein: CASSGGHTLTYEQYF. The V and J genes are TRBV19 and TRBJ2-7; D might be TRBD1 (6 bases). Germline values: CDR1 LNHDA, CDR2 SQIVND (reference sequence). V lost 5 bases, J lost 2 bases, and 16 bases lay in between. The CDR3 is 15 residues long.